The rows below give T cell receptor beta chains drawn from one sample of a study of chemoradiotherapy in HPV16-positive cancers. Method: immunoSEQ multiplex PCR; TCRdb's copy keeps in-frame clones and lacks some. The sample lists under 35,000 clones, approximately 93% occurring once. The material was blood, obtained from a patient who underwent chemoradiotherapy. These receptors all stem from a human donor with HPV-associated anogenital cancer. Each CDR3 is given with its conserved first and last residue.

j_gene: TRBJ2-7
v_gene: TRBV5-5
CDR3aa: CASSLEFTQVTYEQYF

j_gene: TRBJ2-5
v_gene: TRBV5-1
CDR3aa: CASGSGSGRETQYF

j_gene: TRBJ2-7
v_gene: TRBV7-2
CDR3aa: CASSLGTVSTYEQYF

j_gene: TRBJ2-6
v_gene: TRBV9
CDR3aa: CASSTAHGGLSGANVLTF

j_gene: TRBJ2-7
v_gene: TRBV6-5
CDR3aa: CASTKGQGFSYEQYF

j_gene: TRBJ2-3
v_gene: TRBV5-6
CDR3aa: CASSQTETGSEADTQYF

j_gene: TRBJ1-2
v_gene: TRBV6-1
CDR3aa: CASRSPKANYGYTF

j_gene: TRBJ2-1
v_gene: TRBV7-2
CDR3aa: CASMLGGNYYNEQFF

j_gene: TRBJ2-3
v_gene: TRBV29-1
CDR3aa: CSVEDQLATQYF

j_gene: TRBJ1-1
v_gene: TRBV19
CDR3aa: CATPRGNTEAFF

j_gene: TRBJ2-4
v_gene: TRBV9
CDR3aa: CASSQGQDKNIQYF

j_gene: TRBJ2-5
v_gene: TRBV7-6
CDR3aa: CASSLGGTIETQYF

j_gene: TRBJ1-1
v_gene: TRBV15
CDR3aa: CATSRGGVNTEAFF

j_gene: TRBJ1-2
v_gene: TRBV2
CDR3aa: CASSEEGQGAPITF

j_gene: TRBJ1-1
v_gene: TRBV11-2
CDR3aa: CASSRDSRGTEAFF

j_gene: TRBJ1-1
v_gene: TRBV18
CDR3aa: CASSPSENTEAFF

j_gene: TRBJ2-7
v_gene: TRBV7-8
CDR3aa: CASSLGTSGGSYEQYF

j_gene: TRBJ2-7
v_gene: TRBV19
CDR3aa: CASGRTGDSYEQYF

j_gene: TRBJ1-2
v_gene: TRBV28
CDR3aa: CASLGRQGAGYTF

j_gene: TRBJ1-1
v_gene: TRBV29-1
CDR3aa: CSVNTVANTEAFF

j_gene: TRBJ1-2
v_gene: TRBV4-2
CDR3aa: CASSQDRTGGGYGYTF

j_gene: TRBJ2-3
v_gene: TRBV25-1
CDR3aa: CASSGTTGNTDTQYF